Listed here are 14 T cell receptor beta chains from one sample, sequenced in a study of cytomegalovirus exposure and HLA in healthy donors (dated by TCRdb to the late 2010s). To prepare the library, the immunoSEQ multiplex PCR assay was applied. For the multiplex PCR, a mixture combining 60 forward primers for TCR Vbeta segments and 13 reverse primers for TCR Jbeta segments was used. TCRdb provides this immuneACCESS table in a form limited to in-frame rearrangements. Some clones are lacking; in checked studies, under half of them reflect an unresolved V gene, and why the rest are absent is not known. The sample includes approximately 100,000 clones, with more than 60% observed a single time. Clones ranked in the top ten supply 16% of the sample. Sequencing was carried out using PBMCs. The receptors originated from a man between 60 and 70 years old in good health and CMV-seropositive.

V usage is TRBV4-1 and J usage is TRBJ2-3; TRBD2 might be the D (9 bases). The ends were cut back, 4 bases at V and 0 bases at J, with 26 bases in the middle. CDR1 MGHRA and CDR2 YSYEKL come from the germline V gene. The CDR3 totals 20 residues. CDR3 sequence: CASSLKTGEPSGISTDTQYF. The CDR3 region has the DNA TGCGCCAGCAGCCTGAAGACAGGGGAGCCTAGCGGGATAAGCACAGATACGCAGTATTTT.

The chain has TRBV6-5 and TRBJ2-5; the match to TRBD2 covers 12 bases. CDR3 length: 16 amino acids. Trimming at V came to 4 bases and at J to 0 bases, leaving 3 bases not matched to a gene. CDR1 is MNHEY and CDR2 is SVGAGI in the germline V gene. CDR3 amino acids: CASSLTSGGYQETQYF. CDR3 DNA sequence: TGTGCCAGCAGTTTAACTAGCGGGGGGTACCAAGAGACCCAGTACTTC.

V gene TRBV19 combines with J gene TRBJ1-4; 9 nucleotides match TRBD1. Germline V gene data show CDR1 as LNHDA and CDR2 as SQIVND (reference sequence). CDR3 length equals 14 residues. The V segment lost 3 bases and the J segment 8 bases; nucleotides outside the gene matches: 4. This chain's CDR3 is CASSIGQGREKLFF. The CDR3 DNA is TGTGCCAGTAGTATCGGACAGGGGAGAGAAAAACTGTTTTTT.

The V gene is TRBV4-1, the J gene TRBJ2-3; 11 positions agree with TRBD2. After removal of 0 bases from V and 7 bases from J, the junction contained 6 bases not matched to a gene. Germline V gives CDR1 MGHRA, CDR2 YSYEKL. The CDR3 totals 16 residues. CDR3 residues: CASSQESSGGANTQYF. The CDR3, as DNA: TGCGCCAGCAGCCAAGAAAGTAGCGGGGGGGCAAATACGCAGTATTTT.

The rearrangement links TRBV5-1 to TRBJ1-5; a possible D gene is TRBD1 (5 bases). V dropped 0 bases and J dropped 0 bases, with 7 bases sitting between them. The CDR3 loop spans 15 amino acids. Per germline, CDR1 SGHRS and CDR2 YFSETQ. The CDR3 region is CASSLEGNSNQPQHF. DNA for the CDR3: TGCGCCAGCAGCTTGGAGGGGAATAGCAATCAGCCCCAGCATTTT.

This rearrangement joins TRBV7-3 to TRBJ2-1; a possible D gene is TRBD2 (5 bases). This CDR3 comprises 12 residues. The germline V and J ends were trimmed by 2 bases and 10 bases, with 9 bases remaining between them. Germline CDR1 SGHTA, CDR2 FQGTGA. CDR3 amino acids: CASSLSTGEQFF. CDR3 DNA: TGTGCCAGCAGCTTATCGACGGGGGAGCAGTTCTTC. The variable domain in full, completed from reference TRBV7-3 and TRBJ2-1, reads GAGVSQTPSNKVTEKGKYVELRCDPISGHTALYWYRQSLGQGPEFLIYFQGTGAADDSGLPNDRFFAVRPEGSVSTLKIQRTERGDSAVYLCASSLSTGEQFFGPGTRLTVL.

The CDR3 loop reads CSVWTSGGRSSYNEQFF. The DNA of the CDR3 is TGCAGCGTTTGGACTAGCGGGGGGCGAAGCTCCTACAATGAGCAGTTCTTC. The V call is TRBV29-1, the J call TRBJ2-1, with TRBD2 matching over 14 bases. With V trimmed by 5 bases and J by 0 bases, 6 bases remained unmatched. This CDR3 is built from 17 residues. From germline, CDR1 is SQVTM and CDR2 ANQGSEA.

The CDR3, as DNA: TGTGCCAGCAGTTCGGCGGCTCCAGAGTACGAGCAGTACTTC. Its protein product is CASSSAAPEYEQYF. This chain joins TRBV28 and TRBJ2-7; D call uncertain. The germline CDR1 and CDR2 sequences are MDHEN and SYDVKM. The CDR3 is 14 amino acids. The V gene lost 4 bases and the J gene lost 4 bases, with 14 bases spanning the gap.

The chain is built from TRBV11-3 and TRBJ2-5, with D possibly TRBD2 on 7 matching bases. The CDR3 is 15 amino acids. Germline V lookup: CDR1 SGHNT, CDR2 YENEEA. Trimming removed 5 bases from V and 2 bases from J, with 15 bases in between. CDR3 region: CASSPAGAQQETQYF. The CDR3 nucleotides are TGTGCCAGCAGCCCGGCGGGGGCACAGCAAGAGACCCAGTACTTC.

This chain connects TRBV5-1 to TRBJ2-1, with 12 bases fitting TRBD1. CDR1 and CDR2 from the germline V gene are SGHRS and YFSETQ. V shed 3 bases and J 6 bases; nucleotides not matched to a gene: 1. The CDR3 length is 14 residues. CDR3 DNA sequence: TGCGCCAGCAGCTGGGACAGGGGGCGCAATGAGCAGTTCTTC. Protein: CASSWDRGRNEQFF.

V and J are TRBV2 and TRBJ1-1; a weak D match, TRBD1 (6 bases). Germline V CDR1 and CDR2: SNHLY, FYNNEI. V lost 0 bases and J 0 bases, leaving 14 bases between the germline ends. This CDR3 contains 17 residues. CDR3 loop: CASSEALTGGMNTEAFF. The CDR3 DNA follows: TGTGCCAGCAGTGAAGCGCTGACAGGAGGAATGAACACTGAAGCTTTCTTT.

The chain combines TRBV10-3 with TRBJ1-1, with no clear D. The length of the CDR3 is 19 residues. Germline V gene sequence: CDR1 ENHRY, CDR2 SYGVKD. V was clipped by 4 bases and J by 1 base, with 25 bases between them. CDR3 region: CAISGPNGSPGGRNTEAFF. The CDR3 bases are TGTGCCATCAGTGGCCCCAACGGGTCCCCCGGAGGACGGAACACTGAAGCTTTCTTT.

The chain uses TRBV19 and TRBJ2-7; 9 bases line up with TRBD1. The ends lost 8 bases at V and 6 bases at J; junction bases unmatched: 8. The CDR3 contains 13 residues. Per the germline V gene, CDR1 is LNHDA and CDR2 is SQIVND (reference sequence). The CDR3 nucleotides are TGTGCCAGTGAAGACCGGACAGGGGTCGAGCAGTACTTC. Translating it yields CASEDRTGVEQYF.

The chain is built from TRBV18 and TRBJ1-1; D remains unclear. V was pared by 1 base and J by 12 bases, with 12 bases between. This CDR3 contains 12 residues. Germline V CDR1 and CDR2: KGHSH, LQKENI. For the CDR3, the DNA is TGTGCCAGCTCACCACAGGGAGGTTTGACTTTCTTT. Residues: CASSPQGGLTFF.